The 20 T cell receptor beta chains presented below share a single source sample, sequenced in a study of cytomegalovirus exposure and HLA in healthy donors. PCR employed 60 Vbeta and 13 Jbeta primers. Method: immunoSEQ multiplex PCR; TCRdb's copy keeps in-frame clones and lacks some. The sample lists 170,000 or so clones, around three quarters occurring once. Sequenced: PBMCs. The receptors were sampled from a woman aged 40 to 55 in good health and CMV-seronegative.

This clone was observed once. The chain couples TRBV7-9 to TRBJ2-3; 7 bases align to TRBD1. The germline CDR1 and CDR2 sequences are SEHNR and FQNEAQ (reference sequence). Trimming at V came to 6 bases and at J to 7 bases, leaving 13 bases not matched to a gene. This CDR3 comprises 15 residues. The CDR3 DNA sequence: TGTGCCAGCAGAGAGCTGGAACAGGGGCTGAATACGCAGTATTTT. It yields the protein CASRELEQGLNTQYF. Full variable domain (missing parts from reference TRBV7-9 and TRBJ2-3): DTGVSQNPRHKITKRGQNVTFRCDPISEHNRLYWYRQTLGQGPEFLTYFQNEAQLEKSRLLSDRFSAERPKGSFSTLEIQRTEQGDSAMYLCASRELEQGLNTQYFGPGTRLTVL.

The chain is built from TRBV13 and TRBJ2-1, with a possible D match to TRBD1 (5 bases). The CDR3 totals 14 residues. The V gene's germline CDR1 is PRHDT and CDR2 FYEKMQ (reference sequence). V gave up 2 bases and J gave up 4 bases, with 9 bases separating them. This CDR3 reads CASSLKGHYNEQFF. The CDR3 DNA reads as TGTGCCAGCAGCTTAAAGGGGCATTACAATGAGCAGTTCTTC.

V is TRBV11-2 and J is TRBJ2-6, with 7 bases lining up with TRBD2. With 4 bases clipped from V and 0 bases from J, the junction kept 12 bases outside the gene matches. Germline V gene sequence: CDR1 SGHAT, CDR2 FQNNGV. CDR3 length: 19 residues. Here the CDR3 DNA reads TGTGCCAGCAGCTCCTTAGGTGGGGGGGGTCCCTCTGGGGCCAACGTCCTGACTTTC. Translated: CASSSLGGGGPSGANVLTF.

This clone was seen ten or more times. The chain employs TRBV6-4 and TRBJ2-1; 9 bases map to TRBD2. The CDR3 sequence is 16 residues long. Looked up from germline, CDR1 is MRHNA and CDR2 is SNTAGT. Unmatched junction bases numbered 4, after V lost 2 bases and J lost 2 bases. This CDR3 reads CASSDMAGGTYNEQFF. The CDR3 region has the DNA TGTGCCAGCAGTGACATGGCGGGAGGGACCTACAATGAGCAGTTCTTC.

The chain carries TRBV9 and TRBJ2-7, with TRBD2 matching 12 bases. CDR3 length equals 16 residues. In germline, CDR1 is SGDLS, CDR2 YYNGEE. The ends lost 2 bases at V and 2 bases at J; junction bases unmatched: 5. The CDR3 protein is CASSVGLAGTTYEQYF. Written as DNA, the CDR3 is TGTGCCAGCAGCGTTGGACTAGCGGGAACTACCTACGAGCAGTACTTC.

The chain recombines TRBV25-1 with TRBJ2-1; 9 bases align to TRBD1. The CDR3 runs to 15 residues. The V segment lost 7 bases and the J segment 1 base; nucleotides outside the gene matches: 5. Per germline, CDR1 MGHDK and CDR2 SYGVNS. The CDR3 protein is CASKFDRGSYNEQFF. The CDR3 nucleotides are TGTGCCAGCAAATTCGACAGGGGGTCCTACAATGAGCAGTTCTTC.

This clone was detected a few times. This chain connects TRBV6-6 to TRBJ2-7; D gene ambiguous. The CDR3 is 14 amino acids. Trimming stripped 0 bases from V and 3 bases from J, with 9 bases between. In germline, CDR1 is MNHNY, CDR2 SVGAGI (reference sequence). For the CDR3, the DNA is TGTGCCAGCAGTTACTCGACACAGTTCTACGAGCAGTACTTC. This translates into CASSYSTQFYEQYF.

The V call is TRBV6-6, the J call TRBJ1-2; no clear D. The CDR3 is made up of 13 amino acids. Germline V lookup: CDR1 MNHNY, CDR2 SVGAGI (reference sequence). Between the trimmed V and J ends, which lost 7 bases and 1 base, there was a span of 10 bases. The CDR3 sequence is CASTFSDNYGYTF. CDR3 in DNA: TGTGCCAGCACCTTCAGTGATAACTATGGCTACACCTTC.

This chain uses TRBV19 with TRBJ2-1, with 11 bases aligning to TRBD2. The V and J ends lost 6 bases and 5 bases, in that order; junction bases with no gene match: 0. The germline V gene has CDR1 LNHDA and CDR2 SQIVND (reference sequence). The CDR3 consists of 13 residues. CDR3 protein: CASRGLADNEQFF. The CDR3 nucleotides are TGTGCCAGTAGGGGACTAGCGGACAATGAGCAGTTCTTC.

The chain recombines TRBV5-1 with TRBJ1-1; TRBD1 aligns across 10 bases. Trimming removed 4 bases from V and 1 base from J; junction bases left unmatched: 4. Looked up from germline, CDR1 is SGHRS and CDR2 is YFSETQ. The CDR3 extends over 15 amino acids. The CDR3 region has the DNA TGCGCCAGCAGCGCCCGGGACAGGGGGAACACTGAAGCTTTCTTT. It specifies CASSARDRGNTEAFF.

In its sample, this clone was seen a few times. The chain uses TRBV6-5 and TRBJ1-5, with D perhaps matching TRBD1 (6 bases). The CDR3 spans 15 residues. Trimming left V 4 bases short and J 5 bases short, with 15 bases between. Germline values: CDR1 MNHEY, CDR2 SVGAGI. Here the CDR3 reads CASSSRLTGHQPQHF. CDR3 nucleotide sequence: TGTGCCAGCAGTTCCAGGCTGACAGGTCATCAGCCCCAGCATTTT.

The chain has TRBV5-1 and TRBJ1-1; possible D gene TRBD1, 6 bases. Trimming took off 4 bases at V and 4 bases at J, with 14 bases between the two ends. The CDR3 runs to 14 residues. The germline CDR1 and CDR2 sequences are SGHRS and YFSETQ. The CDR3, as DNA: TGCGCCAGCAGCGGGACACTTTCGGGCACTGAAGCTTTCTTT. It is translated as CASSGTLSGTEAFF.

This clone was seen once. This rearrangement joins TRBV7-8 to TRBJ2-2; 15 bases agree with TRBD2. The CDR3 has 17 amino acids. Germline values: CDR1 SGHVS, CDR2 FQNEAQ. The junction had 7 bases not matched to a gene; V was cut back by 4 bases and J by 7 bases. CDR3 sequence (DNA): TGTGCCAGCAGCTCCCGGACTAGCGGGAGGGTCAGCGGGGAGCTGTTTTTT. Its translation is CASSSRTSGRVSGELFF.

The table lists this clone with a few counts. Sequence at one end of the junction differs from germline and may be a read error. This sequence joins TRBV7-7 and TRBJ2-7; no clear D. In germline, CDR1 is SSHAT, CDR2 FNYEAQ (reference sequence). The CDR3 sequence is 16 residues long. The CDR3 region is CASSPLEAESNYEQYF. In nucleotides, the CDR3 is TGTGCTAGCAGCCCCCTCGAGGCTGAATCGAACTACGAGCAGTACTTC.

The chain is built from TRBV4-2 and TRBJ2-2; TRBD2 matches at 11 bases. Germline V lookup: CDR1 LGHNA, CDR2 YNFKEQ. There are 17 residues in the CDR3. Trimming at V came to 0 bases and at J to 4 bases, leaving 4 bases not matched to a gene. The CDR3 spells CASSQELAGVVTGELFF. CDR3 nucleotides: TGTGCCAGCAGCCAAGAACTAGCGGGAGTAGTCACCGGGGAGCTGTTTTTT.

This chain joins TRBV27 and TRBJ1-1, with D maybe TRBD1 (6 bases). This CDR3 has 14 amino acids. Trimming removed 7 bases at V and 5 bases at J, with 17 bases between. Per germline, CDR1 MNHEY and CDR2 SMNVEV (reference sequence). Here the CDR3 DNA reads TGTGCCAGCACCCCGGACAGAAGATGGACTGAAGCTTTCTTT. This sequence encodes CASTPDRRWTEAFF.

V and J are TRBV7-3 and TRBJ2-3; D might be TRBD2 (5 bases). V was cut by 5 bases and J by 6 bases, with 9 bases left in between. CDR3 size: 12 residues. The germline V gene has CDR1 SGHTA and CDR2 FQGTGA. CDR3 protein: CASSTGWDTQYF. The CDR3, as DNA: TGTGCCAGCAGCACGGGGTGGGATACGCAGTATTTT. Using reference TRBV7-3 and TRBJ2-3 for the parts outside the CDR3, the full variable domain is GAGVSQTPSNKVTEKGKYVELRCDPISGHTALYWYRQSLGQGPEFLIYFQGTGAADDSGLPNDRFFAVRPEGSVSTLKIQRTERGDSAVYLCASSTGWDTQYFGPGTRLTVL.

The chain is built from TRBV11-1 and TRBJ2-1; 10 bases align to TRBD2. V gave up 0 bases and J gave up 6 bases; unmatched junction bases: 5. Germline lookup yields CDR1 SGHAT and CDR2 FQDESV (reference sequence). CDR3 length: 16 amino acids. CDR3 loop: CASSLALAGVINEQFF. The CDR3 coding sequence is TGTGCCAGCAGCTTAGCGCTAGCGGGGGTTATCAATGAGCAGTTCTTC.

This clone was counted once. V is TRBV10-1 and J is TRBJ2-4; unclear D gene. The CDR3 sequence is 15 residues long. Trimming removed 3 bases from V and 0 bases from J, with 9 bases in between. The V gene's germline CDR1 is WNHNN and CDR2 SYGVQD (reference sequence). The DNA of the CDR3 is TGCGCCAGCAGTGATGGCGGCTTAGCCAAAAACATTCAGTACTTC. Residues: CASSDGGLAKNIQYF.

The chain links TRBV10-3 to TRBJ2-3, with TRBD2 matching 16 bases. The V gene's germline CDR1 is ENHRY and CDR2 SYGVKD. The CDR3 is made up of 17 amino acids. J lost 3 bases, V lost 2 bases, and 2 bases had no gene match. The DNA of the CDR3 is TGTGCCATCAGTGAGGGGACTAGCGGGAGGGGGACAGATACGCAGTATTTT. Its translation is CAISEGTSGRGTDTQYF.